One TCR beta chain is described in this entry. Antigen unknown. This sample is part of a study of beta chain features in type 1 diabetes. Study results and limitations: TCRB CDR3s were moderately but significantly shorter in Type 1 diabetes patients in all four CD4+ subsets.

What was sequenced were expressed TCRB transcripts, since all of the isolated RNA had been reverse transcribed. It was found that naive, central memory and regulatory T cell samples averaged approximately 3.9 million reads. TCRdb keeps only in-frame clones here, not all; method: immunoSEQ multiplex PCR. The repertoire consists of some 120,000 clones, with roughly 17% occurring once and the leading ten covering around 2.6%. V was cut by 3 bases and J by 0 bases, with 12 bases left in between. Germline CDR1 reads MDHEN; CDR2 reads SYDVKM. The CDR3 length is 16 residues. Material: central memory CD4+ T cells from blood. The receptor was derived from a man aged 18 to 30 with type 1 diabetes. V and J are TRBV28 and TRBJ1-3; D gene unclear. The CDR3 DNA sequence: TGTGCCAGCAGTTTCCAACCCCGGGGCTCTGGAAACACCATATATTTT. This codes for CASSFQPRGSGNTIYF.